This T cell receptor beta chain came from a study of siplizumab effects on memory and regulatory T cells. Whole-study results and caveats: Proliferating clones, CD4+ or CD8+, lacked an assignable naive or memory phenotype in roughly 75-96% of cases.

Profiled with immunoSEQ multiplex PCR; TCRdb holds only in-frame clones, not every one. This sample has just over 60,000 clones, with roughly 85% found just once. Sequencing was performed on unstimulated naive, memory, effector memory and TEMRA subsets derived from a few donor pairs. CDR1 is LGHNA and CDR2 is YSLEER in the germline V gene. This CDR3 spans 15 amino acids. Trimming took 2 bases from V and 4 from J, leaving 13 bases between them. With regard to this clone: Its target is unknown.

This sequence was found in a human donor in good health. The chain recombines TRBV4-3 with TRBJ2-3, with a possible D match to TRBD2 (6 bases). Sequencing was carried out using memory CD4+ T cells sorted from blood. The CDR3 DNA follows: TGCGCCAGCAGCCAACGGATCGGGGGACCAGATACGCAGTATTTT. Its translation is CASSQRIGGPDTQYF.